This record covers a single TCR beta chain. Its antigen target is currently unknown. No much larger clone is present one base from it, and per-base qualities are unavailable. The sample is drawn from a study of blood T cell repertoires in COVID-19 (dated by TCRdb to 2018 to 2021). Notes on the research overall: Samples from collaborators originated in the United States, Italy and Spain and spanned both the acute and convalescent phases of COVID-19. The material from the prospective study consisted of cDNA or gDNA derived from T cells, B-cell-depleted T cells, or PBMCs. The dataset comprised deeply sampled blood TCRbeta repertoires from subjects exposed to, actively infected with, or recovered from COVID-19. The repertoires were released in a freely available public database intended as a resource for research on the immune response to SARS-CoV-2. The samples were drawn from the first 160 participants of the ongoing ImmuneRACE study and from 950 to 1,500 subjects provided by 6 global collaborators. The sample metadata nearly always contained a de-identified subject ID, COVID-19 status, age in years and sex. Where HLA class I and class II types were available, the types were taken from metadata supplied by the sample provider, not from assay-based typing. Overall study outcomes, separate from this receptor: How much clinical and demographic metadata was included differed by source and by participant, and the metadata was provided uncurated.

TCRbeta CDR3 regions were amplified from genomic DNA using the immunoSEQ Assay, a bias-controlled multiplex PCR. The paper's processing steps were these. The number of nucleated cells in each sample was estimated by amplification of reference gene primers within the assay. To quantify the absolute abundance of each unique TCRbeta CDR3 rearrangement, sequence reads were collapsed and filtered. Productive Simpson clonality was computed per sample as the square root of Simpson's diversity index over productive rearrangements. The immuneACCESS repertoire file appears here via TCRdb, limited to in-frame rearrangements. These files lack a portion of the clones; in checked studies, under half of the deficit traces to unresolved V genes, and the cause of the others is not known. V and J calls plus clone size are reproduced from that table; the DNA served to infer D and trimming. The sample yields 250,000 or so clones; around 79% were counted once. Together, the top ten hold 3.3% of the sample.

Whole blood was collected in K2EDTA tubes by collaborating institutions according to the institutions' own protocols. For TCRbeta analysis, collaborator samples were shipped as frozen whole blood, as isolated PBMCs, or as DNA extracted from either sample type. At the junction V is shortened by 4 bases and J by 2 bases, with 14 bases in between. The germline V gene (reference sequence) gives CDR1 as SGHNT and CDR2 as YYREEE. Taken from cysteine to phenylalanine, the CDR3 has 15 residues. Only CDR3 DNA remains: 45 bases, in frame from the first base. Sequencing was performed on peripheral blood. The TCR sequence derives from a woman of 80 years or more with acute or convalescent COVID-19. Recombination connected TRBV5-4 to TRBJ2-3; a tentative D call is TRBD1 (7 bases match). The CDR3 loop reads CASSRDRLVTDTQYF. The nucleotide sequence reads TGTGCCAGCAGCCGGGACAGACTAGTCACAGATACGCAGTATTTT.